This T cell receptor (beta chain) is from a study of beta chain features in type 1 diabetes. General observations from the study: Type 1 diabetes patients had moderately but significantly shorter TCRB CDR3s in all four CD4+ subsets.

Only a few counts were recorded for this clone. Antigen unknown. This CDR3 region has 16 residues. Trimming left V 0 bases short and J 5 bases short, with 17 bases between. Per germline, CDR1 MNHEY and CDR2 SVGAGI. Since all of the isolated RNA was reverse transcribed, expressed TCRB transcripts were what got sequenced. The data were produced by immunoSEQ multiplex PCR, yet TCRdb's version contains in-frame clones alone and is incomplete. Found here are roughly 310,000 clones, 9.5% to 11% of them singletons; the top ten hold approximately 0.016%. The clonotype was recovered from a woman under 40 in good health. Sequencing input: naive CD4+ T cells from blood. The rearrangement joins TRBV6-5 to TRBJ2-7; tentatively, D is TRBD2 (6 bases). In DNA form, the CDR3 reads TGTGCCAGCAGTTACTCGGCCAGGCCAGGCGGGGACGAGCAGTACTTC. It is translated as CASSYSARPGGDEQYF.